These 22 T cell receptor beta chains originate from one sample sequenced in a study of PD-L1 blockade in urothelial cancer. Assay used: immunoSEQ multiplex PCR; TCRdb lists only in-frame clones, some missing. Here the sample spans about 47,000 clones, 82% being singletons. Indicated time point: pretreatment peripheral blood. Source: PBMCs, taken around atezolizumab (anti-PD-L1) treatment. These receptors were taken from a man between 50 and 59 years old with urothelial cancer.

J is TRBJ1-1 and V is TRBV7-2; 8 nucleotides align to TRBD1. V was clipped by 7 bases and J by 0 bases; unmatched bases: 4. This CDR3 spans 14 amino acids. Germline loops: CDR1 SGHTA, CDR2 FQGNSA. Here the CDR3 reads CASTPGQVNTEAFF. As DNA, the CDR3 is TGTGCCAGCACACCGGGACAGGTGAACACTGAAGCTTTCTTT.

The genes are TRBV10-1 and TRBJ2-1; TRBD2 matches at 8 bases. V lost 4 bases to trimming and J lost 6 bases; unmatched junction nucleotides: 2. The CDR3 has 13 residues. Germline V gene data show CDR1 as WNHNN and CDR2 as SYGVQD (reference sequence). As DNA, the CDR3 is TGCGCCAGCAGTGCGGCGGGAGGCAATGAGCAGTTCTTC. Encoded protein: CASSAAGGNEQFF.

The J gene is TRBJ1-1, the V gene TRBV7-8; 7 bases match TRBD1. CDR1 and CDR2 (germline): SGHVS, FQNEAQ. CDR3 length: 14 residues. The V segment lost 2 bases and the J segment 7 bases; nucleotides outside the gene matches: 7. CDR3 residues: CASSLWRQGGEAFF. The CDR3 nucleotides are TGTGCCAGCAGCTTATGGCGACAGGGTGGTGAAGCTTTCTTT. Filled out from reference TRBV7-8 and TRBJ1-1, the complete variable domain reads GAGVSQSPRYKVAKRGQDVALRCDPISGHVSLFWYQQALGQGPEFLTYFQNEAQLDKSGLPSDRFFAERPEGSVSTLKIQRTQQEDSAVYLCASSLWRQGGEAFFGQGTRLTVV.

CDR3 coding DNA: TGTGCCAGCAGTTGGAGCTATGAGCAGTTCTTC. It encodes CASSWSYEQFF. The V gene is TRBV5-6, the J gene TRBJ2-1; D is uncertain. Germline V CDR1 and CDR2: SGHDT, YYEEEE. The V and J ends lost 5 bases and 8 bases respectively, with 8 bases between them. The CDR3 has 11 residues.

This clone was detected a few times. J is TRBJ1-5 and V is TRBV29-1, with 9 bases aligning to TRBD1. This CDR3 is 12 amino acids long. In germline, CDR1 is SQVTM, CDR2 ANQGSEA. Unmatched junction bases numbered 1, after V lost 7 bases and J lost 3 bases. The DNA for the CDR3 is TGCAGCGGGGACAGGGTCAATCAGCCCCAGCATTTT. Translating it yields CSGDRVNQPQHF.

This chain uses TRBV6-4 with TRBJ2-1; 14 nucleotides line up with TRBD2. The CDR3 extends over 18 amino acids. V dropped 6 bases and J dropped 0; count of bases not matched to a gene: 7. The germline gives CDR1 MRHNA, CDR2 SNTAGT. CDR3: CASSRTSGGSSSYNEQFF. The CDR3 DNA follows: TGTGCCAGCAGCAGGACTAGCGGGGGGTCCAGCTCCTACAATGAGCAGTTCTTC.

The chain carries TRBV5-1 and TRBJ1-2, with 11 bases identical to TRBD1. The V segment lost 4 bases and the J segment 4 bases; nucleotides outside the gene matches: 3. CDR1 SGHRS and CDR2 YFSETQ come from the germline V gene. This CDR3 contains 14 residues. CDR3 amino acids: CASSLGQGAYGYTF. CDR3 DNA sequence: TGCGCCAGCAGCCTCGGACAGGGGGCCTATGGCTACACCTTC.

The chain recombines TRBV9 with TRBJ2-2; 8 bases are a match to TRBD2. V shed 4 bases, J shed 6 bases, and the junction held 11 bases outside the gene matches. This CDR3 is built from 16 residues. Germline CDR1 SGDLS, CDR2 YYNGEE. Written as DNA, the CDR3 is TGTGCCAGCAGCAGAGTAGCGGGAAGGGACCCCGGGGAGCTGTTTTTT. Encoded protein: CASSRVAGRDPGELFF.

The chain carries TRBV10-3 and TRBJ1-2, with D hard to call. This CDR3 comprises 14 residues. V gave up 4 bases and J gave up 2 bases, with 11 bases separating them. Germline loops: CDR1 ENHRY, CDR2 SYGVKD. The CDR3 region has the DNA TGTGCCATCAGTGCCGACGAGAGGAACTATGGCTACACCTTC. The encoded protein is CAISADERNYGYTF.

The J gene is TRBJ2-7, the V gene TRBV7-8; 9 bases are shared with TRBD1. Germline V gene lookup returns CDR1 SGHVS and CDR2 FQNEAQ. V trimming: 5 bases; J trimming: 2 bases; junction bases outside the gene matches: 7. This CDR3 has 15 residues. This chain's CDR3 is CASSPTGGAPYEQYF. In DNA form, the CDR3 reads TGTGCCAGCAGCCCGACAGGGGGGGCCCCCTACGAGCAGTACTTC.

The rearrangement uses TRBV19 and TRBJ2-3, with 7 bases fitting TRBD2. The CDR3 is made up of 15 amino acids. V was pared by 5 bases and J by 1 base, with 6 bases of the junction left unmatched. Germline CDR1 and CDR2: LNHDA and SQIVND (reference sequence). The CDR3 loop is CASSPYRGGTDTQYF. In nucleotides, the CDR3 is TGTGCCAGTAGTCCCTACCGGGGGGGCACAGATACGCAGTATTTT.

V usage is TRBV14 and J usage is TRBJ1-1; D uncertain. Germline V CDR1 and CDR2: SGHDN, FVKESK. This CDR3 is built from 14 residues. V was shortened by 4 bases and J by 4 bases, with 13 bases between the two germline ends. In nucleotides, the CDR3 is TGTGCCAGCAGCCGATTTGCCACGGGCACTGAAGCTTTCTTT. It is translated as CASSRFATGTEAFF.

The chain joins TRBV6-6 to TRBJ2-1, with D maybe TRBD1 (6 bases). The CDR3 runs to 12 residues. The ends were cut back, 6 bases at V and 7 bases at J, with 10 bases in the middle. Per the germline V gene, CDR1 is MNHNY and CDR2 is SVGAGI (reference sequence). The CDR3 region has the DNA TGTGCCAGCAGCCACAGGGAAAATGAGCAGTTCTTC. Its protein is CASSHRENEQFF.

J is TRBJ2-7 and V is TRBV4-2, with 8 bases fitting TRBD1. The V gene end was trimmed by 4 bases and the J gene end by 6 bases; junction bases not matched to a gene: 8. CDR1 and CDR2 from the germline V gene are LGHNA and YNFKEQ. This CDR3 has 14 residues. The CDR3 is CASSPRTGISEQYF. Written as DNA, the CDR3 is TGTGCCAGCAGCCCAAGGACAGGGATCTCCGAGCAGTACTTC.

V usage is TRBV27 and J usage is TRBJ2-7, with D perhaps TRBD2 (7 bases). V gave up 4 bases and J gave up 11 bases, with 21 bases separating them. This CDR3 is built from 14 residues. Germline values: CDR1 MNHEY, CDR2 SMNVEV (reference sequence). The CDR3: CASSWGTSARGEYF. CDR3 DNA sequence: TGTGCCAGCAGTTGGGGTACTAGCGCCAGGGGTGAGTACTTC.

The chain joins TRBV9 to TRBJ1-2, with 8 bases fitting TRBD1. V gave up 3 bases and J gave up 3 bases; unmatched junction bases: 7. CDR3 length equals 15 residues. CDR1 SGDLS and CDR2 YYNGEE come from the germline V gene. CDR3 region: CASSGRTGLDYGYTF. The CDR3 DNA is TGTGCCAGCAGCGGCAGGACAGGGCTGGACTATGGCTACACCTTC.

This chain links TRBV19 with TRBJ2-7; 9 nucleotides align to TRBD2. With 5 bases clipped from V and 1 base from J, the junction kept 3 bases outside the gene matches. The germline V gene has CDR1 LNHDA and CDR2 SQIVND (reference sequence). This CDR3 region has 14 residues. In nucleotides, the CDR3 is TGTGCCAGTAGTGAAGGACTAGCGTCCTACGAGCAGTACTTC. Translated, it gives CASSEGLASYEQYF.

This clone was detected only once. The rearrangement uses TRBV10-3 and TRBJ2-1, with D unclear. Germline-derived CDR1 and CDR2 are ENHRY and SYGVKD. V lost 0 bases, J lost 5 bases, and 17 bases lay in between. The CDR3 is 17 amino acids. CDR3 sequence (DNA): TGTGCCATCAGTGAGTCGAAAGTTCGCGGCCACCACAATGAGCAGTTCTTC. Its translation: CAISESKVRGHHNEQFF.

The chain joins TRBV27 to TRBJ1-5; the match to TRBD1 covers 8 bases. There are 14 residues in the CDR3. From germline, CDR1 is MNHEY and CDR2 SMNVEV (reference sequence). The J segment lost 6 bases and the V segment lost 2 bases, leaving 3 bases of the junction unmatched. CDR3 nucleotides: TGTGCCAGCAGTTTAGGACAGGGCAGTCAGCCCCAGCATTTT. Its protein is CASSLGQGSQPQHF.

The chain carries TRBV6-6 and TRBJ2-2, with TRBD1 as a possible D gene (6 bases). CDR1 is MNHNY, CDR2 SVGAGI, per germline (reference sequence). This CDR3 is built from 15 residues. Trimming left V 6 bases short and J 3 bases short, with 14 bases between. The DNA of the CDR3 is TGTGCCAGCAGGGAACAGGGAATATACACCGGGGAGCTGTTTTTT. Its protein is CASREQGIYTGELFF.

The DNA of the CDR3 is TGCAGCGTTGGGGCAGACTATGGCTACACCTTC. Translated, it gives CSVGADYGYTF. The chain couples TRBV29-1 to TRBJ1-2, with unresolved D. V shed 4 bases and J shed 3 bases, with 6 bases lying between them. The CDR3 spans 11 residues. In germline, CDR1 is SQVTM, CDR2 ANQGSEA.

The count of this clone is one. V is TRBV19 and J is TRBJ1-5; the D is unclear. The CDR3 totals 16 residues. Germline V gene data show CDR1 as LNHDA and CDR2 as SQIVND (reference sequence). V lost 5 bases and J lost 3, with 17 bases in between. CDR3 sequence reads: CASSAQSGSLNQPQHF. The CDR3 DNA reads TGTGCCAGTAGTGCTCAGAGCGGATCCCTCAATCAGCCCCAGCATTTT. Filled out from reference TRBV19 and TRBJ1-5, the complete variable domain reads DGGITQSPKYLFRKEGQNVTLSCEQNLNHDAMYWYRQDPGQGLRLIYYSQIVNDFQKGDIAEGYSVSREKKESFPLTVTSAQKNPTAFYLCASSAQSGSLNQPQHFGDGTRLSIL.